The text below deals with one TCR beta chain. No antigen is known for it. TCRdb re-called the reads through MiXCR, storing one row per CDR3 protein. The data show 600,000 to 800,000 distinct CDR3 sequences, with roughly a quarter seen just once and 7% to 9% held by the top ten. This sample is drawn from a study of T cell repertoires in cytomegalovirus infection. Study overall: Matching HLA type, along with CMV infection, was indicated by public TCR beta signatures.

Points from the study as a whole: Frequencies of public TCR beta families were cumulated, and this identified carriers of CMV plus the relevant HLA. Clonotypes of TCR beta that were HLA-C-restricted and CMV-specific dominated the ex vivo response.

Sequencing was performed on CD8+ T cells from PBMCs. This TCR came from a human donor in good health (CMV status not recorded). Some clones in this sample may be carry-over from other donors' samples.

This CDR3 is CATSPGQTNTEAFF. CDR3 DNA sequence: TGTGCCACTTCCCCGGGACAGACGAACACTGAAGCTTTCTTT. V usage is TRBV6-9 and J usage is TRBJ1-1; the match to TRBD1 covers 7 bases. The germline CDR1 and CDR2 sequences are MNHGY and SVAAGI. Trimming removed 10 bases from V and 1 base from J; junction bases left unmatched: 9. CDR3 length: 14 amino acids.